Sequencing of this TCR beta chain was carried out in a study of blood T cell repertoires in COVID-19. Study information: In each case, the material was cDNA or gDNA derived from T cells, B-cell-depleted T cells, or PBMCs.

The data were produced by immunoSEQ multiplex PCR, yet TCRdb's version contains in-frame clones alone and is incomplete. The repertoire includes about 280,000 clones, roughly nine tenths of them detected once, and about 0.94% sits in the top ten. This CDR3 is built from 19 residues. The sample consisted of peripheral blood. The sequence derives from a woman aged 40 to 50 who had recovered from COVID-19. This rearrangement joins TRBV21-1 to TRBJ2-5; TRBD2 is the table's D call, not checked against the DNA. TRBV21-1 is designated a pseudogene. CDR3 protein: CANPPPPRREGPGRETQYF. CDR3 DNA: TGTGCCAACCCACCTCCCCCGCGGAGGGAGGGCCCGGGTAGAGAGACCCAGTACTTC.